This paragraph reports one TCR beta chain. Some clones are missing from TCRdb's copy, which holds only in-frame ones; the method was immunoSEQ multiplex PCR. The repertoire has 50,000 or so clones, 82% of them found once; the top ten carry roughly 0.6%. The sort gate was single viable CD3+CD4+CD8-CD45RO+ cells for memory CD4+ T cells. The data are from a study of memory CD4+ T cells and cytomegalovirus serostatus. Germline CDR1 and CDR2: SQVTM and ANQGSEA. The V and J ends lost 6 bases and 6 bases, in that order; junction bases with no gene match: 12. The CDR3 has 16 amino acids. The receptor's source is an adult in good health and CMV-seronegative. The sample consisted of memory CD4+ T cells from blood. This chain joins TRBV29-1 and TRBJ1-4, with 11 positions matching TRBD1. In DNA form, the CDR3 reads TGCAGCGTCGAGGGGACAGGGGGTGGGACTGATGAAAAACTGTTTTTT. Translated: CSVEGTGGGTDEKLFF.